This record concerns one T cell receptor (beta chain) sequence. Its specificity is not known. Use of 60 Vbeta and 13 Jbeta primers characterized the PCR. TCRdb's table, derived via immunoSEQ multiplex PCR, lists solely in-frame clones and lacks some. The repertoire includes 150,000 to 200,000 clones, about 79% of them detected once, and about 2.2% sits in the top ten. This sample was taken from a study of cytomegalovirus exposure and HLA in healthy donors. Germline values: CDR1 WSHSY, CDR2 SAAADI. Between the trimmed V and J ends, which lost 4 bases and 4 bases, there was a span of 8 bases. The CDR3 has 12 amino acids. Study-level points and caveats: As immune exposure information, only CMV serostatus was available.

This receptor was identified in a woman aged 45-60 years in good health and CMV-seronegative. The source material was PBMCs. The chain has TRBV10-2 and TRBJ2-7; D gene ambiguous. CDR3 protein: CASSASLYEQYF. The DNA of the CDR3 is TGCGCCAGCAGTGCGTCCTTATACGAGCAGTACTTC.